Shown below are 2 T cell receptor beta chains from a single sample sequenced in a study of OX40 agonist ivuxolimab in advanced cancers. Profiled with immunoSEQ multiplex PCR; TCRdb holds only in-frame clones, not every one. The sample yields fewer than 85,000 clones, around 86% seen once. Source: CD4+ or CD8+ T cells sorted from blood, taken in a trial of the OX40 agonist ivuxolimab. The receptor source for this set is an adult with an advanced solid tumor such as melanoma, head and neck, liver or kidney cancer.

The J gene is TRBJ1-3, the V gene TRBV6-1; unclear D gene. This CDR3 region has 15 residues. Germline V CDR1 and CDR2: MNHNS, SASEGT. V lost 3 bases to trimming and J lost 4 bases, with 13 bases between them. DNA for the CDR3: TGTGCCAGCAGTGACCCCAGGACCGACGGAAACACCATATATTTT. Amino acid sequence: CASSDPRTDGNTIYF.

The DNA of the CDR3 is TGTGCCAGCAGCTCTTCGACAGGGCCGGGAAACACCATATATTTT. This encodes CASSSSTGPGNTIYF. The chain couples TRBV11-3 to TRBJ1-3; 7 bases are a match to TRBD1. With 4 bases clipped from V and 4 bases from J, the junction kept 7 bases outside the gene matches. From germline, CDR1 is SGHNT and CDR2 YENEEA. The CDR3 sequence is 15 residues long.